These 2 T cell receptor beta chains originate from one sample sequenced in a study of blood T cells in healthy people across ages. It was with a sample-barcoded 5' primer and a J-beta primer mix that a second PCR of roughly 7 to 12 cycles was run. TCRdb re-called the 5' RACE reads with MiXCR, one entry per CDR3 protein. The table records about 1.4 million distinct CDR3 sequences, almost 60% of them present only once. The material sequenced was blood. The source of these receptors is a man aged 18 to 29 in good health.

This chain connects TRBV5-1 to TRBJ1-2, with D perhaps TRBD1 (5 bases). The CDR3 is 14 residues long. Germline V lookup: CDR1 SGHRS, CDR2 YFSETQ. V was trimmed by 3 bases and J by 2 bases, leaving 11 bases between them. The CDR3 reads CASSSQGTNYGYTF. DNA of the CDR3: TGCGCCAGCAGCTCCCAAGGGACCAACTATGGCTACACCTTC.

J is TRBJ2-7 and V is TRBV20-1; 8 bases align to TRBD2. Germline CDR1 reads DFQATT; CDR2 reads SNEGSKA (reference sequence). There are 15 residues in the CDR3. V dropped 4 bases and J dropped 0; count of bases not matched to a gene: 8. The CDR3 loop is CSATQTSVNSYEQYF. Written as DNA, the CDR3 is TGCAGTGCTACCCAGACTAGCGTGAACTCCTACGAGCAGTACTTC.